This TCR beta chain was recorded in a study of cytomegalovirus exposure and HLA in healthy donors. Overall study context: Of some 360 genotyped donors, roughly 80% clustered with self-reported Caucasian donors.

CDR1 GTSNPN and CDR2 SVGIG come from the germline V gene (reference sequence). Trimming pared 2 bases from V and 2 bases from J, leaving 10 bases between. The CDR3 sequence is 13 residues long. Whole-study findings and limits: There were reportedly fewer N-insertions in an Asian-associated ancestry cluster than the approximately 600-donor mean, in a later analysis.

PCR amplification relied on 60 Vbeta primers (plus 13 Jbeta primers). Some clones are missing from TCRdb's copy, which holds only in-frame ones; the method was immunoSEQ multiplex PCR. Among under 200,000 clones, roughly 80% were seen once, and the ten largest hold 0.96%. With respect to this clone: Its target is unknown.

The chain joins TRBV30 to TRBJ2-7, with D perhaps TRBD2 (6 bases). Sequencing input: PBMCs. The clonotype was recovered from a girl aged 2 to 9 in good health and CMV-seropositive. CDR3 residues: CAWSKGGAYEQYF. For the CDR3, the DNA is TGTGCCTGGAGTAAAGGCGGGGCCTACGAGCAGTACTTC. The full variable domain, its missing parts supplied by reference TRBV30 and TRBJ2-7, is SQTIHQWPATLVQPVGSPLSLECTVEGTSNPNLYWYRQAAGRGLQLLFYSVGIGQISSEVPQNLSASRPQDRQFILSSKKLLLSDSGFYLCAWSKGGAYEQYFGPGTRLTVT.